The rows below give T cell receptor beta chains drawn from one sample of a study of control samples from healthy donors and cancer patients. Here immunoSEQ multiplex PCR was the method, and the copy in TCRdb shows in-frame clones only, minus some. The sample carries tens of thousands of clones, about 90% recorded once. Sequenced input: blood. The receptors derive from a man aged 50 or older in good health. The CDR3 runs from the conserved cysteine through the conserved F or W. The order of the fields is V gene, D gene, J gene, clone size, CDR3 protein, CDR3 DNA. The D gene is left open where the match is weak. Clone size is stated in some rows and not others, as once, few, many or a class when expanded.

TRBV4-3	TRBD1	TRBJ1-2	-	CASSQSDRDYGYTF	TGCGCCAGCAGCCAGTCTGACAGGGATTATGGCTACACCTTC
TRBV20-1	-	TRBJ1-1	-	CSAPLNTEAFF	TGCAGTGCTCCGCTGAACACTGAAGCTTTCTTT
TRBV14	-	TRBJ1-5	-	CARVGRASQPQHF	TGTGCCAGAGTGGGGAGGGCGAGTCAGCCCCAGCATTTT
TRBV2	-	TRBJ2-7	few	CASRFGGNEQYF	TGTGCCAGCAGGTTTGGGGGAAACGAGCAGTACTTC
TRBV4-3	-	TRBJ1-6	-	CASSQEPGTPLHF	TGCGCCAGCAGCCAAGAACCGGGTACACCCCTCCACTTT
TRBV7-9	-	TRBJ2-7	-	CASSPPGTYEQYF	TGTGCCAGCAGCCCTCCGGGAACCTACGAGCAGTACTTC
TRBV13	-	TRBJ2-7	once	CASSLTTRIYEQYF	TGTGCCAGCAGCTTGACGACTAGGATCTACGAGCAGTACTTC
TRBV5-8	-	TRBJ2-1	once	CASSLGYGEQFF	TGTGCCAGCAGCTTGGGCTATGGGGAGCAGTTCTTC
TRBV24-1	TRBD2	TRBJ2-5	once	CATSGTGGLGETQYF	TGTGCCACCAGTGGAACGGGAGGGCTGGGAGAGACCCAGTACTTC
TRBV7-2	-	TRBJ2-7	few	CASSGGSPGAPYEQYF	TGTGCCAGCAGCGGCGGTTCTCCGGGAGCTCCCTACGAGCAGTACTTC
TRBV5-4	-	TRBJ1-2	few	CASSREVGALYGYTF	TGTGCCAGCAGCAGGGAGGTGGGGGCCCTCTATGGCTACACCTTC
TRBV3-1/TRBV3-2	-	TRBJ1-6	-	CASSQGGQGQNSPLHF	TGTGCCAGCAGCCAAGGGGGGCAGGGGCAAAATTCACCCCTCCACTTT
TRBV5-4	-	TRBJ2-5	-	CASSPTFASQETQYF	TGTGCCAGCAGCCCCACTTTCGCCAGTCAAGAGACCCAGTACTTC
TRBV24-1	-	TRBJ2-5	-	CATSDPGRPETQYF	TGTGCCACCAGTGACCCGGGCCGACCGGAGACCCAGTACTTC
TRBV5-6	-	TRBJ1-6	-	CASSQVGGHNSPLHF	TGTGCCAGCAGCCAGGTGGGGGGTCATAATTCACCCCTCCACTTT
TRBV12-3/TRBV12-4	-	TRBJ1-1	once	CASNGGFAEAFF	TGTGCCAGCAATGGGGGTTTCGCTGAAGCTTTCTTT